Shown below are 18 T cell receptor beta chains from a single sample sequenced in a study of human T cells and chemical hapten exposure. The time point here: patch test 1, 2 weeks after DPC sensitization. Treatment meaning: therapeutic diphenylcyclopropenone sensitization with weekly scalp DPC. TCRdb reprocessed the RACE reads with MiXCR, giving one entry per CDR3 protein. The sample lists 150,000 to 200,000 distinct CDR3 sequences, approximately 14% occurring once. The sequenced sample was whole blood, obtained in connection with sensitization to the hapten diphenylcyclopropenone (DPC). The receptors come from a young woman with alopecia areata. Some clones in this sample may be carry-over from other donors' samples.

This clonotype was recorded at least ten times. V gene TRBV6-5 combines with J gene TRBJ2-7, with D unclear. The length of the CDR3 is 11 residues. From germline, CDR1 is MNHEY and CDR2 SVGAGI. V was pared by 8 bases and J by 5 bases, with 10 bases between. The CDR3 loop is CASSASHEQYF. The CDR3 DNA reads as TGTGCCAGCTCGGCCAGCCACGAGCAGTACTTC.

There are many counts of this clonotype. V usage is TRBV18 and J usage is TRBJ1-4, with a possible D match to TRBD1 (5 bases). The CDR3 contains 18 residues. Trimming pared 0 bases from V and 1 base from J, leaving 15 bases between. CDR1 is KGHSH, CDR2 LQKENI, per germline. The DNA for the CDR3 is TGTGCCAGCTCACCACCGGTGGCAGGGACCGTAACTAATGAAAAACTGTTTTTT. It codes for CASSPPVAGTVTNEKLFF.

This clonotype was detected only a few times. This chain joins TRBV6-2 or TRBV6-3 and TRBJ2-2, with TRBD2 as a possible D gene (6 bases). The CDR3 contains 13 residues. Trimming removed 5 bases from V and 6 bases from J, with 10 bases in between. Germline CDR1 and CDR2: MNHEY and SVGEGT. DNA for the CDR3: TGTGCCAGCAGTACCGGGACTCCCGGGGAGCTGTTTTTT. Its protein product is CASSTGTPGELFF.

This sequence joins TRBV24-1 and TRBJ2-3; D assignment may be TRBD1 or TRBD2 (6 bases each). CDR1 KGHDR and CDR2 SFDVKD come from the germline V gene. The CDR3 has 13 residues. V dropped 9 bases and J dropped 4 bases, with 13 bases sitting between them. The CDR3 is CATDRGASDTQYF. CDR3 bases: TGTGCCACCGATAGGGGGGCTTCAGATACGCAGTATTTT.

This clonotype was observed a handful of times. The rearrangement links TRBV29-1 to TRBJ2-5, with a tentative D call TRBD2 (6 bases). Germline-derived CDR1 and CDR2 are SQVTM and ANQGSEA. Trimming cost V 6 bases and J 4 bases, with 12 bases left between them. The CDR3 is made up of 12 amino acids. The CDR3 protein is CSVGFSGETQYF. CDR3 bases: TGCAGCGTCGGATTTAGCGGAGAGACCCAGTACTTC.

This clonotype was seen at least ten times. The CDR3 region has the DNA TGTGCCAGCAGTTTGGGGGGTGGCTACGAGCAGTACTTC. The encoded protein is CASSLGGGYEQYF. The V and J genes are TRBV27 and TRBJ2-7; tentative D call: TRBD2 (6 bases). The germline CDR1 and CDR2 sequences are MNHEY and SMNVEV (reference sequence). CDR3 size: 13 residues. V was trimmed by 3 bases and J by 3 bases, leaving 9 bases between them.

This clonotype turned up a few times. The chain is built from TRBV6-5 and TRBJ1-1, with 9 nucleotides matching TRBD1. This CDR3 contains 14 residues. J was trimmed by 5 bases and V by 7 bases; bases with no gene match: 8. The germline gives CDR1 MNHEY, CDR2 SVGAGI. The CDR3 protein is CASTQGAMWTEAFF. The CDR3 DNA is TGTGCCAGCACACAGGGGGCGATGTGGACTGAAGCTTTCTTT.

This CDR3 reads CASSLGGVHEQYF. The CDR3, as DNA: TGTGCCAGCAGCTTGGGGGGTGTCCACGAGCAGTACTTC. The chain carries TRBV7-2 and TRBJ2-7; possible D gene TRBD2, 6 bases. The germline CDR1 and CDR2 sequences are SGHTA and FQGNSA. This CDR3 has 13 amino acids. Trimming shortened V by 3 bases and J by 5 bases, and 11 bases separated the two germline ends.

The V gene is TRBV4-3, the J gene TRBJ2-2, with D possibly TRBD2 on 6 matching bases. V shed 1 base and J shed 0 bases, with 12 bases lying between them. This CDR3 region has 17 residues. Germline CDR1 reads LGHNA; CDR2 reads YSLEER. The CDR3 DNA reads TGCGCCAGCAGCCAAGTCGGGGGACGCTCGAACACCGGGGAGCTGTTTTTT. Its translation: CASSQVGGRSNTGELFF.

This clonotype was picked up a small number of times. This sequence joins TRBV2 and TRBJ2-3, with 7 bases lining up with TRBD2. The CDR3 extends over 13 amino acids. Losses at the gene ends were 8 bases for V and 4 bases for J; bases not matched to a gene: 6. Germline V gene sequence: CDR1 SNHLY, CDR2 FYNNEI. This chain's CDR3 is CASWTSASDTQYF. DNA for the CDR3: TGTGCCAGCTGGACTAGTGCATCAGATACGCAGTATTTT. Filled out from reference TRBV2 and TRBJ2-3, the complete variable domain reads EPEVTQTPSHQVTQMGQEVILRCVPISNHLYFYWYRQILGQKVEFLVSFYNNEISEKSEIFDDQFSVERPDGSNFTLKIRSTKLEDSAMYFCASWTSASDTQYFGPGTRLTVL.

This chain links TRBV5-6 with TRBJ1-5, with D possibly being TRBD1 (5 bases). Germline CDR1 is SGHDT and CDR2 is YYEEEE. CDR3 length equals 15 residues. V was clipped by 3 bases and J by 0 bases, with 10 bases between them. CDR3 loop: CASSYRIHSNQPQHF. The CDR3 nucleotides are TGTGCCAGCAGCTACAGGATTCATAGCAATCAGCCCCAGCATTTT.

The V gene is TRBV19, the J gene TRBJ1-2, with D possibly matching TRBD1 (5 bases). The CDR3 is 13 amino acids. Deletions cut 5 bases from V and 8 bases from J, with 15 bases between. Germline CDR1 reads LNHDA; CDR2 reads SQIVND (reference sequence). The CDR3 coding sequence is TGTGCCAGTAGTCTGACACGAAGGGGAGGCTACACCTTC. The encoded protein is CASSLTRRGGYTF.

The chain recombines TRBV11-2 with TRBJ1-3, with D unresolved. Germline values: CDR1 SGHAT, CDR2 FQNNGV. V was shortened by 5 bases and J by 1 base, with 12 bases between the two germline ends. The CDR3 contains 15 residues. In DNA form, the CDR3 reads TGTGCCAGCAGCCCCCTGGGAACTTCTGGAAACACCATATATTTT. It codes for CASSPLGTSGNTIYF.

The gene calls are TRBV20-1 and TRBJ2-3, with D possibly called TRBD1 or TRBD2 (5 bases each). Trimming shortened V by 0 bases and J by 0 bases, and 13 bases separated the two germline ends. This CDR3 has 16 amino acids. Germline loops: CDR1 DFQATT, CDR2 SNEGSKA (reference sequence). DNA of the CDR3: TGCAGTGCTAGAGATTGGGGGACGGCTAGCACAGATACGCAGTATTTT. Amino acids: CSARDWGTASTDTQYF.

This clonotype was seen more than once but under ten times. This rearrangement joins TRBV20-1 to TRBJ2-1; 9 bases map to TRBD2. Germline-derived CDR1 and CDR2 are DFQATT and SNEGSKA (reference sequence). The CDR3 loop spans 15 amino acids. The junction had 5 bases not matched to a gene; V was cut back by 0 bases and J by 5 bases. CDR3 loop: CSAREASGDDNEQFF. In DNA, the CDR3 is TGCAGTGCTAGAGAGGCTAGCGGGGATGACAATGAGCAGTTCTTC.

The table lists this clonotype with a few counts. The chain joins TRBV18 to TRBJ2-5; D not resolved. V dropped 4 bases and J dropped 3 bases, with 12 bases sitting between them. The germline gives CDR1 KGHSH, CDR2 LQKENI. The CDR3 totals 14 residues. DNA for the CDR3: TGTGCCAGCTCACATCCTCCTGAAGAAGAGACCCAGTACTTC. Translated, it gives CASSHPPEEETQYF. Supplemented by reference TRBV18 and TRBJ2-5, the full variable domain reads NAGVMQNPRHLVRRRGQEARLRCSPMKGHSHVYWYRQLPEEGLKFMVYLQKENIIDESGMPKERFSAEFPKEGPSILRIQQVVRGDSAAYFCASSHPPEEETQYFGPGTRLLVL.

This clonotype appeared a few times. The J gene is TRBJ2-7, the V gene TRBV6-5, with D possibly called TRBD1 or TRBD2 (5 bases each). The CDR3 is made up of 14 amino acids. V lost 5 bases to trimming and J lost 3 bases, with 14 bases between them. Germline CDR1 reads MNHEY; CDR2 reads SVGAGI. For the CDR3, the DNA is TGTGCCAGCAGTCCCCGAGGGGCCGACTACGAGCAGTACTTC. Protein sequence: CASSPRGADYEQYF.

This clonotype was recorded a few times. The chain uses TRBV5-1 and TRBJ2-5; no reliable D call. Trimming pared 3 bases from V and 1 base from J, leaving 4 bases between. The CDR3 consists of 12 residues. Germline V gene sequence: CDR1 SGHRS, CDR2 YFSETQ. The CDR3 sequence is CASSWGQETQYF. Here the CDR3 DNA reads TGCGCCAGCAGCTGGGGCCAAGAGACCCAGTACTTC. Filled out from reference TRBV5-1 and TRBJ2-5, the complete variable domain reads KAGVTQTPRYLIKTRGQQVTLSCSPISGHRSVSWYQQTPGQGLQFLFEYFSETQRNKGNFPGRFSGRQFSNSRSEMNVSTLELGDSALYLCASSWGQETQYFGPGTRLLVL.